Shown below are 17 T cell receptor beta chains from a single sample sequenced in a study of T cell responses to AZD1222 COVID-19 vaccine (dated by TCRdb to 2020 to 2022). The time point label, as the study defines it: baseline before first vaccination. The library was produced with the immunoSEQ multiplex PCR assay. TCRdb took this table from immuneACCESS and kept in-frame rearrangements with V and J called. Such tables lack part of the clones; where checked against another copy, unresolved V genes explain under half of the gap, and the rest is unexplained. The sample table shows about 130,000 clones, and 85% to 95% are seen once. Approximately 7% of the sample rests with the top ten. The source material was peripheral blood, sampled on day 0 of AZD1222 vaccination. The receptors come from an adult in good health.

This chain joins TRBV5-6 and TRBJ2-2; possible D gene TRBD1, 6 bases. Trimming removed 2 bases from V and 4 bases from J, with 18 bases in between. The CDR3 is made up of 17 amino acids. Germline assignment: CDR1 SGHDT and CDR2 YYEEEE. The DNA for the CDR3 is TGTGCCAGCAGCTTCCGGGACATCTTATCGGGCACCGGGGAGCTGTTTTTT. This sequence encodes CASSFRDILSGTGELFF.

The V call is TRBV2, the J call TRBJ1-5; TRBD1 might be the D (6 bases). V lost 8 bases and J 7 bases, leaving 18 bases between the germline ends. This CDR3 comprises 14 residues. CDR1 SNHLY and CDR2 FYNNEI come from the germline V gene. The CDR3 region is CASGPGTHGQPQHF. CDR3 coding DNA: TGTGCCAGCGGACCCGGGACACACGGACAGCCCCAGCATTTT. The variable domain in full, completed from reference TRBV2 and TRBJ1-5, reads EPEVTQTPSHQVTQMGQEVILRCVPISNHLYFYWYRQILGQKVEFLVSFYNNEISEKSEIFDDQFSVERPDGSNFTLKIRSTKLEDSAMYFCASGPGTHGQPQHFGDGTRLSIL.

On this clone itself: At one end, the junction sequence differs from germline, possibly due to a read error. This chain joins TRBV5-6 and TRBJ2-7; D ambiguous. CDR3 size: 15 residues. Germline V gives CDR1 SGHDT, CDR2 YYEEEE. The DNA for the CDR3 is TGTGCCAGCAGGAGGAGTAAACGGCTCTCCCACGAGCAGTACTTC. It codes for CASRRSKRLSHEQYF.

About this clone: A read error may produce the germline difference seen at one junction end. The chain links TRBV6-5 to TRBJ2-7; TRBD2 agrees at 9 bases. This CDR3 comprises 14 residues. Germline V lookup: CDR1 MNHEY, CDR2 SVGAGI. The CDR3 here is CASSRLAVPYERDF. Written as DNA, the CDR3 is TGTGCCAGCAGCAGACTAGCGGTCCCCTACGAGCGGGACTTC.

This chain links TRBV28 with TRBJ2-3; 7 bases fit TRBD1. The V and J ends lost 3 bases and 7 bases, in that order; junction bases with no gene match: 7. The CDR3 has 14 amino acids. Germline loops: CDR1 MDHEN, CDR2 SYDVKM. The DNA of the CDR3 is TGTGCCAGCAGTTTCCGGGACAGAGTACATACGCAGTATTTT. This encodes CASSFRDRVHTQYF.

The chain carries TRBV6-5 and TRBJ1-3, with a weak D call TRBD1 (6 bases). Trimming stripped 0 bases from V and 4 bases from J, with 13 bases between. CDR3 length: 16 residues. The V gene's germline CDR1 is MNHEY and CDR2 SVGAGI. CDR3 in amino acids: CASSYSGRGSGNTIYF. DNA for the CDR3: TGTGCCAGCAGTTACTCGGGCAGGGGCTCCGGAAACACCATATATTTT.

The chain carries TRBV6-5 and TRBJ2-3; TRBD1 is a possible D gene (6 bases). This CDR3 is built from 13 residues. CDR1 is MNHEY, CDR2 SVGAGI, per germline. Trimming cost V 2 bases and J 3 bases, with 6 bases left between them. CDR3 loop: CASSYRGTDTQYF. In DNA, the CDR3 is TGTGCCAGCAGTTACAGGGGGACAGATACGCAGTATTTT.

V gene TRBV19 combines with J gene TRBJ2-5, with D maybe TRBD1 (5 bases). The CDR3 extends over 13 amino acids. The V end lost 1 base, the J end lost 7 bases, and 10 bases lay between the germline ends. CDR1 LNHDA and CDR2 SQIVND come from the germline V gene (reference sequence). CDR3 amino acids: CASSIARVGTQYF. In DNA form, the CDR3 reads TGTGCCAGTAGTATAGCCAGGGTCGGGACCCAGTACTTC.

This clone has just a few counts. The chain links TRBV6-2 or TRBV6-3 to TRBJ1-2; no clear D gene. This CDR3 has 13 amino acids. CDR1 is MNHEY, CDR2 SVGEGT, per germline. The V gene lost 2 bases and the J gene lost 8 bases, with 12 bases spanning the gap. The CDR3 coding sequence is TGTGCCAGCAGTTACGGGGAATCGGGAGGCTACACCTTC. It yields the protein CASSYGESGGYTF.

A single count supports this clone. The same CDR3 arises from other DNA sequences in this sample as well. The CDR3 bases are TGTGCCAGCTCACCTGACAGGGGGAGCACAGATACGCAGTATTTT. Encoded protein: CASSPDRGSTDTQYF. V and J are TRBV18 and TRBJ2-3, with 9 bases that match TRBD1. The V segment lost 3 bases and the J segment 0 bases; nucleotides outside the gene matches: 1. This CDR3 has 15 residues. Germline-derived CDR1 and CDR2 are KGHSH and LQKENI.

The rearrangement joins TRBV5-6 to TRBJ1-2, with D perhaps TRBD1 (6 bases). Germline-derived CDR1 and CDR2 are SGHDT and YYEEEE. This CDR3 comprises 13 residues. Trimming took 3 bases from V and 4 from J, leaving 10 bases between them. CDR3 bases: TGTGCCAGCAGCTGGGACAAGTTCTATGGCTACACCTTC. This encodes CASSWDKFYGYTF.

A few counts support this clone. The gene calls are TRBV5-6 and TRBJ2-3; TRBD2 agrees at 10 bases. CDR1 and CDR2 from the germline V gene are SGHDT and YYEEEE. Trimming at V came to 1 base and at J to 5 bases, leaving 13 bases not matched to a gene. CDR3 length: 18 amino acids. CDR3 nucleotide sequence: TGTGCCAGCAGCTTGTTGTGGAGTAGCGGGAGGAGGATAGATACGCAGTATTTT. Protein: CASSLLWSSGRRIDTQYF.

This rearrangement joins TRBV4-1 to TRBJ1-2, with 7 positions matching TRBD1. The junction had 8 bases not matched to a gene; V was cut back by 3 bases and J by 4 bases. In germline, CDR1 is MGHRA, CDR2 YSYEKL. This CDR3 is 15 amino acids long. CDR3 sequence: CASSQWSGGTYGYTF. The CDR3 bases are TGCGCCAGCAGCCAGTGGTCAGGGGGGACCTATGGCTACACCTTC.

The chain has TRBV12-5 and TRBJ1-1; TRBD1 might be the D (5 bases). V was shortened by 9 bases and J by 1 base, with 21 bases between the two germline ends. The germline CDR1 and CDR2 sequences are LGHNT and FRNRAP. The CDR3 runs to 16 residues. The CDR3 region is CASKMGRPTANTEAFF. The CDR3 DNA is TGTGCTAGCAAAATGGGACGGCCGACGGCGAACACTGAAGCTTTCTTT.

The CDR3 loop reads CASSLTVDSPLHF. CDR3 sequence (DNA): TGTGCCAGCAGCCTAACGGTAGATTCACCCCTCCACTTT. The chain carries TRBV5-5 and TRBJ1-6, with D uncertain. The CDR3 loop spans 13 amino acids. The germline V gene encodes CDR1 SGHKS and CDR2 YYEKEE (reference sequence). The V end lost 4 bases, the J end lost 8 bases, and 10 bases lay between the germline ends. The variable domain in full, completed from reference TRBV5-5 and TRBJ1-6, reads DAGVTQSPTHLIKTRGQQVTLRCSPISGHKSVSWYQQVLGQGPQFIFQYYEKEERGRGNFPDRFSARQFPNYSSELNVNALLLGDSALYLCASSLTVDSPLHFGNGTRLTVT.

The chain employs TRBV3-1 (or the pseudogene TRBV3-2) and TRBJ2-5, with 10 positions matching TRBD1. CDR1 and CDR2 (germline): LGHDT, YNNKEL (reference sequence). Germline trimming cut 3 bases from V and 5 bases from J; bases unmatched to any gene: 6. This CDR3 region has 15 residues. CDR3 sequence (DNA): TGTGCCAGCAGCCAGCCCGACAGGGGGCGGGAGACCCAGTACTTC. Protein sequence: CASSQPDRGRETQYF.

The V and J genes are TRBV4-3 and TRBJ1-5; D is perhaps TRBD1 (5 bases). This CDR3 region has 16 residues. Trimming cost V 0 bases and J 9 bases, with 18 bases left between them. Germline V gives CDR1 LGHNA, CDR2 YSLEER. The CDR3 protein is CASSQDGGQGGTPQHF. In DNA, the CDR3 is TGCGCCAGCAGCCAAGATGGTGGTCAGGGAGGTACGCCCCAGCATTTT.